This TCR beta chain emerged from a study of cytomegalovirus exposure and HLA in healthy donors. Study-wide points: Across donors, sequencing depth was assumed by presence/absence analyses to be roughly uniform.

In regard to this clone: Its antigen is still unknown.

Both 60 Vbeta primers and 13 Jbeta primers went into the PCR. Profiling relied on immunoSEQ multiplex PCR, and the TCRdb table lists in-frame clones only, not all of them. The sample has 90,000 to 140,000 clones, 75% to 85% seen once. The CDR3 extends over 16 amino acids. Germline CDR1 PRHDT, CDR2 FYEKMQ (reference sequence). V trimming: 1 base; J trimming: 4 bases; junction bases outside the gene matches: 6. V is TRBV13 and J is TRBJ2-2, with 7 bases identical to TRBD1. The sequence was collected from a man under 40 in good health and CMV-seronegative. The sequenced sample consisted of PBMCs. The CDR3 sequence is CASSLEETGITGELFF. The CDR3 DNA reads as TGTGCCAGCAGCTTAGAAGAGACAGGGATCACCGGGGAGCTGTTTTTT.